The 4 T cell receptor beta chains given below trace back to one sample, sequenced in a study of cytomegalovirus exposure and HLA in healthy donors. PCR amplification relied on 60 Vbeta primers (plus 13 Jbeta primers). The table came from immunoSEQ multiplex PCR; TCRdb's copy has only in-frame clones and leaves some out. The repertoire includes about 190,000 clones, approximately 81% of them detected once, and around 0.27% sits in the top ten. Sample: PBMCs. The receptors were sampled from a boy aged 5-17 years in good health and CMV-seronegative.

The V call is TRBV11-1, the J call TRBJ2-7; the match to TRBD2 covers 10 bases. Trimming took 0 bases from V and 6 from J; bases not matched to a gene: 5. Germline V gives CDR1 SGHAT, CDR2 FQDESV (reference sequence). CDR3 size: 15 residues. The CDR3 protein is CASSLARTSGSEQYF. CDR3 nucleotides: TGTGCCAGCAGCTTAGCGAGGACTAGCGGTTCCGAGCAGTACTTC.

The genes are TRBV29-1 and TRBJ1-2; D unclear. Germline V gives CDR1 SQVTM, CDR2 ANQGSEA. This CDR3 comprises 11 residues. The ends were cut back, 8 bases at V and 8 bases at J, with 15 bases in the middle. The CDR3 DNA follows: TGCAGCCTAAAAGAGGATAGGGGCTACACCTTC. This sequence encodes CSLKEDRGYTF. Full variable domain (missing parts from reference TRBV29-1 and TRBJ1-2): SAVISQKPSRDICQRGTSLTIQCQVDSQVTMMFWYRQQPGQSLTLIATANQGSEATYESGFVIDKFPISRPNLTFSTLTVSNMSPEDSSIYLCSLKEDRGYTFGSGTRLTVV.

The chain has TRBV5-1 and TRBJ1-5; perhaps TRBD1 as D (5 bases). Per germline, CDR1 SGHRS and CDR2 YFSETQ. Trimming pared 4 bases from V and 2 bases from J, leaving 10 bases between. The CDR3 runs to 14 residues. The CDR3 sequence: CASSPGGGNQPQHF. CDR3 bases: TGCGCCAGCAGCCCGGGGGGGGGCAATCAGCCCCAGCATTTT.

CDR3 nucleotides: TGCGCCAGCAGTGAGTCGAGGGGACACTCCTATAATTCACCCCTCCACTTT. It yields the protein CASSESRGHSYNSPLHF. J is TRBJ1-6 and V is TRBV10-2; D perhaps matches TRBD1 (6 bases). CDR1 WSHSY and CDR2 SAAADI come from the germline V gene. The CDR3 has 17 amino acids. The V end lost 0 bases, the J end lost 0 bases, and 9 bases lay between the germline ends.